This is a list of T cell receptor beta chains from one sample in a study of blood T cell repertoires in COVID-19. Repertoires were generated with immunoSEQ multiplex PCR, while TCRdb's copy carries only in-frame clones and drops some. The data hold about 460,000 clones, with approximately 86% observed a single time. The sample taken for sequencing was PBMCs or T cells enriched from blood (not recorded which). All receptors derive from a woman aged 55-69 years who had recovered from COVID-19. CDR3s include the opening cysteine and the closing phenylalanine or tryptophan. The D gene is left open where the match is weak. Expanded clones get a size class; other rows say once, few or many, or leave the size out.

abundance	len	d_gene	j_gene	v_gene	CDR3nt	CDR3aa
few	16	TRBD2	TRBJ2-3	TRBV4-2	TGTGCCAGCAGCCAAGATCTAGCGGGGGGCACAGATACGCAGTATTTT	CASSQDLAGGTDTQYF
once	17	TRBD2	TRBJ2-5	TRBV12-5	TGTGCTAGTGGTCCCGGGACTAGCGGCGAGTACCAAGAGACCCAGTACTTC	CASGPGTSGEYQETQYF
NA	14	NA	TRBJ2-2	TRBV6-4	TGTGCCAGCAGCGGAAGCGCTGATGCCGGGGAGCTGTTTTTT	CASSGSADAGELFF
NA	16	TRBD1	TRBJ2-5	TRBV28	TGTGCCAGCACCCATTCGACAGGGGTCATGCAAGAGACCCAGTACTTC	CASTHSTGVMQETQYF
NA	12	TRBD1	TRBJ1-1	TRBV12-3/TRBV12-4	TGTGCCAGCAGTTCTGACAGGGTTAAAGCTTTCTTT	CASSSDRVKAFF
NA	17	TRBD2	TRBJ2-2	TRBV5-1	TGCGCCAGCAGCTTGGACCCCGGGAGGGCGAACACCGGGGAGCTGTTTTTT	CASSLDPGRANTGELFF
NA	14	TRBD1	TRBJ2-2	TRBV3-1/TRBV3-2	TGTGCCAGCACCCTGGGACAGACTACCGGGGAGCTGTTTTTT	CASTLGQTTGELFF
NA	13	NA	TRBJ1-2	TRBV2	TGTGCCAGCAGTGAACGCAGGGGCGGTGGCTACACCTTC	CASSERRGGGYTF
few	15	TRBD1	TRBJ1-6	TRBV3-1/TRBV3-2	TGTGCCAGCAGCCAAAACTACAGGGGAGAAGCACCCCTCCACTTT	CASSQNYRGEAPLHF
NA	14	TRBD1	TRBJ1-2	TRBV24-1	TGTGCCACCAGTGATCGACAGGGGAACTATGGCTACACCTTC	CATSDRQGNYGYTF
NA	15	NA	TRBJ1-2	TRBV24-1	TGTGCCACCAGTGGAACGGACAGTCCGGGGTTGGGCTACACCTTC	CATSGTDSPGLGYTF
NA	15	NA	TRBJ1-2	TRBV10-3	TGTGCCATCAGTGAGTCGGAACAGCCTTACTATGGCTACACCTTC	CAISESEQPYYGYTF
NA	15	TRBD1	TRBJ1-2	TRBV15	TGTGCCACCAGCAGCAGACAGGGCCTTAACTATGGCTACACCTTC	CATSSRQGLNYGYTF
NA	15	TRBD1	TRBJ2-2	TRBV2	TGTGCCAGCAGTTGGGACAGGTTGAACACCGGGGAGCTGTTTTTT	CASSWDRLNTGELFF
NA	18	TRBD2	TRBJ2-3	TRBV24-1	TGTGCCACCCAGTCACTCCTACCGGGACTAGAGAGCACAGATACGCAGTATTTT	CATQSLLPGLESTDTQYF
NA	17	TRBD2	TRBJ2-3	TRBV24-1	TGTGCCACCAGTGACCAAGGACTAGCGGGACCCACAGATACGCAGTATTTT	CATSDQGLAGPTDTQYF
NA	13	NA	TRBJ1-5	TRBV21-1	TGTGCCATCCAACCCTATAGCAATCAGCCCCAGCATTTT	CAIQPYSNQPQHF
NA	15	TRBD2	TRBJ2-2	TRBV19	TGTGCCAGCTCCACCTGGGGGGGGAACACCGGGGAGCTGTTTTTT	CASSTWGGNTGELFF
few	12	TRBD1	TRBJ1-2	TRBV5-6	TGTGCCAGCAGGGACAGGGGGGCCGGCTACACCTTC	CASRDRGAGYTF
NA	13	NA	TRBJ1-5	TRBV2	TGTGCCAGCAGGGCAGATAGCAATCAGCCCCAGCATTTT	CASRADSNQPQHF
NA	14	NA	TRBJ2-2	TRBV28	TGTGCCAGCAAGGAGACTACAAACACCGGGGAGCTGTTTTTT	CASKETTNTGELFF
NA	16	TRBD2	TRBJ2-3	TRBV7-8	TGTGCCAGCAGCTTAGCGGGACTAGCACCCGTAGATACGCAGTATTTT	CASSLAGLAPVDTQYF
few	16	NA	TRBJ2-3	TRBV7-2	TGTGCCAGCAGCTTAAGACAAGGTACTAGCACAGATACGCAGTATTTT	CASSLRQGTSTDTQYF
once	14	NA	TRBJ2-6	TRBV24-1	TGTGCCACCAGTCGCGGGGTTGGGGCCAACGTCCTGACTTTC	CATSRGVGANVLTF
NA	13	NA	TRBJ1-1	TRBV30	TGTGCCTGGCAAGCGGGAACGAACACTGAAGCTTTCTTT	CAWQAGTNTEAFF
NA	13	NA	TRBJ2-3	TRBV5-6	TGTGCCAGCAGCTCTCCGGTTGGAGATACGCAGTATTTT	CASSSPVGDTQYF
NA	15	TRBD1	TRBJ1-5	TRBV10-2	TGCGCCAGCAGGAGGACAGGGTCCTCCAATCAGCCCCAGCATTTT	CASRRTGSSNQPQHF
NA	13	TRBD1	TRBJ1-2	TRBV12-3/TRBV12-4	TGTGCCAGCAGTCTCCAGGGGGCGCGAGGCTACACCTTC	CASSLQGARGYTF
NA	18	TRBD2	TRBJ2-5	TRBV27	TGTGCCAGCAGTTTAGATGCCCCCGGGACTAGCGTATTAGAGACCCAGTACTTC	CASSLDAPGTSVLETQYF
NA	15	NA	TRBJ1-1	TRBV30	TGTGCCTGGACGGCGGAGAATGTGTTGAACACTGAAGCTTTCTTT	CAWTAENVLNTEAFF
NA	14	NA	TRBJ1-4	TRBV4-1	TGCGCCAGCAGCCAAGAAAGGGGGTGGGAAAAACTGTTTTTT	CASSQERGWEKLFF
NA	12	NA	TRBJ1-1	TRBV6-5	TGTGCCAGCAGTCGGAACAGGGCTGAAGCTTTCTTT	CASSRNRAEAFF
once	16	TRBD1	TRBJ1-2	TRBV18	TGTGCCAGCTCACCCCTCCCGACAGGGGGTAGGTATGGCTACACCTTC	CASSPLPTGGRYGYTF
NA	14	TRBD2	TRBJ2-3	TRBV2	TGTGCCAGCAGAATAGCGGGGGGAACAGATACGCAGTATTTT	CASRIAGGTDTQYF
once	15	NA	TRBJ2-3	TRBV18	TGTGCCAGCTCACTGGACTACCTTAGCACAGATACGCAGTATTTT	CASSLDYLSTDTQYF
NA	15	TRBD1	TRBJ1-1	TRBV7-2	TGTGCCAGCAGCTTAAGGGGACAGGGGAACACTGAAGCTTTCTTT	CASSLRGQGNTEAFF
NA	16	NA	TRBJ2-1	TRBV7-6	TGTGCCAGCAGCTTAAGGGGACAGTCGGGGGCCGATGAGCAGTTCTTC	CASSLRGQSGADEQFF
NA	13	NA	TRBJ1-5	TRBV30	TGTGCCTGGAGTACACGGGAAAATCAGCCCCAGCATTTT	CAWSTRENQPQHF
NA	15	NA	TRBJ1-6	TRBV6-5	TGTGCCAGCAGTTCCCCCTCGGACAAGAATTCACCCCTCCACTTT	CASSSPSDKNSPLHF
NA	13	NA	TRBJ2-2	TRBV6-5	TGTGCCAGCAGTTACTCCTACACCGGGGAGCTGTTTTTT	CASSYSYTGELFF
NA	12	NA	TRBJ1-2	TRBV30	TGTGCCTGGACAGGCCGCCTCACTGGCTACACCTTC	CAWTGRLTGYTF
few	15	TRBD1	TRBJ1-6	TRBV30	TGTGCCTGGAGTGTACGAGGGACAGGGAATTCACCCCTCCACTTT	CAWSVRGTGNSPLHF
NA	15	TRBD1	TRBJ1-2	TRBV19	TGTGCCAGTAGCCCGACAGGGTGGGGCTCCTATGGCTACACCTTC	CASSPTGWGSYGYTF
NA	21	TRBD1	TRBJ1-5	TRBV6-1	TGTGCCAGCAGTGAAGATGGTATGGTTTGGGGGACAGGCGGTAAGAATCAGCCCCAGCATTTT	CASSEDGMVWGTGGKNQPQHF
NA	14	NA	TRBJ1-1	TRBV18	TGTGCCAGCTCACCATCCAGAATTAACACTGAAGCTTTCTTT	CASSPSRINTEAFF
NA	16	TRBD1	TRBJ1-2	TRBV5-4	TGTGCCAGCAGCTCGGAGACAGGGGGCCCTAACTATGGCTACACCTTC	CASSSETGGPNYGYTF
NA	17	NA	TRBJ1-1	TRBV7-6	TGTGCCAGCAGCTTAGCGCGAACAGGCCGCTTGGGCACTGAAGCTTTCTTT	CASSLARTGRLGTEAFF
NA	17	TRBD1	TRBJ1-3	TRBV18	TGTGCCAGCTCACCTCTGCCGGACAGGGGGCTTGGAAACACCATATATTTT	CASSPLPDRGLGNTIYF
NA	14	NA	TRBJ1-3	TRBV19	TGTGCCGCGGGGGGACTAAACTCTGGAAACACCATATATTTT	CAAGGLNSGNTIYF
NA	15	NA	TRBJ1-6	TRBV15	TGTGCCACCAGCAGAGCTTATACAGAGAATTCACCCCTCCACTTT	CATSRAYTENSPLHF
NA	15	NA	TRBJ2-3	TRBV6-5	TGTGCCAGCAGGGTAGCGGGACAGAACACAGATACGCAGTATTTT	CASRVAGQNTDTQYF
NA	15	TRBD1	TRBJ1-1	TRBV2	TGTGCCAGCAGACCCGGACAGGTTGGTAGCACTGAAGCTTTCTTT	CASRPGQVGSTEAFF
NA	13	TRBD1	TRBJ1-1	TRBV2	TGTGCCAGCAGTGCTCAGGGGGGCACTGAAGCTTTCTTT	CASSAQGGTEAFF
NA	14	NA	TRBJ2-3	TRBV2	TGTGCCAGCAGTGAATTACAGCCTACAGATACGCAGTATTTT	CASSELQPTDTQYF
NA	14	NA	TRBJ2-5	TRBV2	TGTGCCAGCAATTGGAGGGGCGGGCAAGAGACCCAGTACTTC	CASNWRGGQETQYF
NA	15	NA	TRBJ1-6	TRBV18	TGTGCCAGCTCGGGCGACAGAGAGTATAATTCACCCCTCCACTTT	CASSGDREYNSPLHF
NA	14	NA	TRBJ2-7	TRBV15	TGTGCCACCGCGAACCCGGACAGACCCTACGAGCAGTACTTC	CATANPDRPYEQYF